This TCR beta chain was identified during a study of preoperative IRX-2 immunotherapy in early breast cancer (dated by TCRdb to between 2019 and 2020). Libraries were made using the immunoSEQ multiplex PCR assay. TCRdb retrieved this table from immuneACCESS and kept in-frame rearrangements only. Not all clones are present; in checked studies, unresolved V genes account for under half, and no reason is known for the remainder. The sample has under 50,000 clones on record, roughly 82% of them singletons. The leading ten clones occupy about 1.5% of the sample. The treatment or condition label corresponds to: preoperative locoregional IRX-2 cytokine immunotherapy. The samples were obtained from a phase Ib study that tested preoperative, locoregional IRX-2 cytokine immunotherapy designed to prime immune responses. Patients with early-stage breast cancer who were given IRX-2 before surgery served as donors.

Including cysteine and phenylalanine, the CDR3 has 13 amino acids. Only the CDR3 part of the read is kept: 39 bases, read in frame from the first base. Clipping removes 6 bases from V and 8 bases from J, with 9 as the unmatched junction base count. Sequences MDHEN (CDR1) and SYDVKM (CDR2) are obtained from the germline V gene. As to this clone: Its antigen target is currently unknown. No much larger clone is present one base from it, and per-base qualities are unavailable.

The clonotype comes from a human donor with breast cancer. The chain is encoded by TRBV28 joined to TRBJ1-2, with 7 bases aligning to TRBD1. The specimen was lymph node tissue, collected after IRX-2 immunotherapy. The CDR3 protein sequence reads: CASRTTGWDGYTF. The DNA is as follows: TGTGCCAGCAGGACGACAGGGTGGGACGGCTACACCTTC.